This entry describes one T cell receptor (beta chain). The CDR3 runs to 18 residues. V was pared by 4 bases and J by 1 base, with 10 bases of the junction left unmatched. CDR1 and CDR2 (germline): KGHSH, LQKENI. The data are from a study of T cell changes during pregnancy in multiple sclerosis. The data were produced by immunoSEQ multiplex PCR, yet TCRdb's version contains in-frame clones alone and is incomplete. The sample yields over 30,000 clones, 94% seen once. This clonotype originated in a female donor with multiple sclerosis, enrolled in a pregnancy study. The input for sequencing was CD4+ T cells from peripheral blood mononuclear cells, taken after pregnancy. The chain carries TRBV18 and TRBJ2-2; 9 positions agree with TRBD2. CDR3 sequence: CASSLLPAGGQNTGELFF. CDR3 DNA sequence: TGTGCCAGCTCACTCCTGCCAGCGGGGGGCCAGAACACCGGGGAGCTGTTTTTT. Full variable domain (rest looked up from reference TRBV18 and TRBJ2-2): NAGVMQNPRHLVRRRGQEARLRCSPMKGHSHVYWYRQLPEEGLKFMVYLQKENIIDESGMPKERFSAEFPKEGPSILRIQQVVRGDSAAYFCASSLLPAGGQNTGELFFGEGSRLTVL.